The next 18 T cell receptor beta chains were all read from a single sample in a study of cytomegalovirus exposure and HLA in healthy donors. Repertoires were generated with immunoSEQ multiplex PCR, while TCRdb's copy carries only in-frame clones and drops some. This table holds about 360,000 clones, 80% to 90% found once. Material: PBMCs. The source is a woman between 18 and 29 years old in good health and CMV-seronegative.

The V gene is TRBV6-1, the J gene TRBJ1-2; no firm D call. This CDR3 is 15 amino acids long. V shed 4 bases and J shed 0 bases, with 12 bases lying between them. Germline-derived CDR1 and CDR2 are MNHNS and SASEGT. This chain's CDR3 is CASSVGTGANYGYTF. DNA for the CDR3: TGTGCCAGCAGTGTTGGTACCGGGGCTAACTATGGCTACACCTTC.

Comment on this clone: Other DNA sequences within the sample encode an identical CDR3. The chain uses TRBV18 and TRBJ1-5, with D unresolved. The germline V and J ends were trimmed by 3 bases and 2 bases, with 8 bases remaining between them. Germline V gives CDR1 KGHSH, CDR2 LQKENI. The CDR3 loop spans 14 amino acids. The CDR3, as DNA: TGTGCCAGCTCACCCACCGGTGGCAATCAGCCCCAGCATTTT. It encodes CASSPTGGNQPQHF.

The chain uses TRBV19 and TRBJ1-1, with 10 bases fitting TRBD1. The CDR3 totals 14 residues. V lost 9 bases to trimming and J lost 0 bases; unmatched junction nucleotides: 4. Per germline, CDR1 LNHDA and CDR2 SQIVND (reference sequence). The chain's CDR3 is CASDRGRLNTEAFF. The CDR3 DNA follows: TGTGCCAGCGACAGGGGGCGCCTGAACACTGAAGCTTTCTTT.

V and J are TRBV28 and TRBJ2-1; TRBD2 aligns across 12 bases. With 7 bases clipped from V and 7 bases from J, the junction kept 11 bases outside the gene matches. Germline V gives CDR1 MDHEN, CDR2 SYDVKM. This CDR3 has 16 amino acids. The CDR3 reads CASTLAGGPGVNEQFF. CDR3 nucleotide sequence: TGTGCCAGCACCCTAGCGGGGGGGCCGGGTGTTAATGAGCAGTTCTTC.

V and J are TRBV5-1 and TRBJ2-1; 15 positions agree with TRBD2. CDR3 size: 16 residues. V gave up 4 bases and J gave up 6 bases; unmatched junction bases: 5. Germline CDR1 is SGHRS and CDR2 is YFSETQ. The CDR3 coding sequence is TGCGCCAGCAGCCTTTGGACTAGCGGGAGGGCCAATGAGCAGTTCTTC. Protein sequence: CASSLWTSGRANEQFF.

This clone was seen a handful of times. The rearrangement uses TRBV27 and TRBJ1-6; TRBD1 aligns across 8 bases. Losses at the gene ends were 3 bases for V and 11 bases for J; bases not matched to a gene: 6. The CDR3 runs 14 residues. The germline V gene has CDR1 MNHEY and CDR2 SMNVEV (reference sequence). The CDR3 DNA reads TGTGCCAGCAGTTTCGGGACAGGTGTAACACCCCTCCACTTT. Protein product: CASSFGTGVTPLHF.

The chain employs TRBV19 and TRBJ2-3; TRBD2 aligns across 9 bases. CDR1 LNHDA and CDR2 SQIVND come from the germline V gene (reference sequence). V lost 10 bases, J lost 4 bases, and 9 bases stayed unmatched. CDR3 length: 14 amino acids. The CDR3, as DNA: TGTGCCACCCGGACTAGCGTGTCCGCAGATACGCAGTATTTT. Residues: CATRTSVSADTQYF.

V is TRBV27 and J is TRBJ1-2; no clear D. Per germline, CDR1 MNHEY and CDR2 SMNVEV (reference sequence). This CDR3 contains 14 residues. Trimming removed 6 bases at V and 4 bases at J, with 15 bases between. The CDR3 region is CASRALDRSYGYTF. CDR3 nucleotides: TGTGCCAGCAGGGCGCTAGACCGGAGCTATGGCTACACCTTC.

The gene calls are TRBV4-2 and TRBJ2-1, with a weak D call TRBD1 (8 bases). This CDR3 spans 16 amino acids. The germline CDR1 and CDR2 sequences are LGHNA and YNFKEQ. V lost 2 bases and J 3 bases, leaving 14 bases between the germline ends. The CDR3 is CASSQPNRGGYNEQFF. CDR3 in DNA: TGTGCCAGCAGCCAACCGAACAGGGGGGGCTACAATGAGCAGTTCTTC.

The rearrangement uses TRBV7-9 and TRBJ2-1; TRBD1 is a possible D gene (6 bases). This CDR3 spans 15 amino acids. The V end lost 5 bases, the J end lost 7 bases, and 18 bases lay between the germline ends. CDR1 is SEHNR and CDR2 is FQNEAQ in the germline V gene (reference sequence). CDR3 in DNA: TGTGCCAGCAGCCCGACAGGTTTGATCCTTAATGAGCAGTTCTTC. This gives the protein CASSPTGLILNEQFF.

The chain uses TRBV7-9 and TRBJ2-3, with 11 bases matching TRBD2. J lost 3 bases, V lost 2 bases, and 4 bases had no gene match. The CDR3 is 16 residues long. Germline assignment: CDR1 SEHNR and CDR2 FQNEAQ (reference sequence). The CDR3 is CASSLNSGRGTDTQYF. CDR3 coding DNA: TGTGCCAGCAGCTTAAATAGCGGGAGGGGTACAGATACGCAGTATTTT.

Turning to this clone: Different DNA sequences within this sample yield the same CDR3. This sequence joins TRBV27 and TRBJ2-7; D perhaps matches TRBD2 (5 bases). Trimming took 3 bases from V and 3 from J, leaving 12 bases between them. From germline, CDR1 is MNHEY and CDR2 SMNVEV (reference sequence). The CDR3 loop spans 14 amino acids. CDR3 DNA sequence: TGTGCCAGCAGTTTTGGAGGTCCTAGCTACGAGCAGTACTTC. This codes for CASSFGGPSYEQYF.

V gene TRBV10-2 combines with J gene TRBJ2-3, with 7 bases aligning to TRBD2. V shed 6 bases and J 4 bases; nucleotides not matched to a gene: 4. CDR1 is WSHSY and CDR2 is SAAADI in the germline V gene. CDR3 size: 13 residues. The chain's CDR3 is CASRGGGADTQYF. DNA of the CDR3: TGCGCCAGCAGGGGCGGGGGAGCAGATACGCAGTATTTT.

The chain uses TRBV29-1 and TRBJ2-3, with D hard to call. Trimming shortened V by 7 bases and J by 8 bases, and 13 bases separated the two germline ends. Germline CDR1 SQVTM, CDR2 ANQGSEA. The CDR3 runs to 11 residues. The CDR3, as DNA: TGCAGCGGCCAGTCCAGAGGTACGCAGTATTTT. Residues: CSGQSRGTQYF.

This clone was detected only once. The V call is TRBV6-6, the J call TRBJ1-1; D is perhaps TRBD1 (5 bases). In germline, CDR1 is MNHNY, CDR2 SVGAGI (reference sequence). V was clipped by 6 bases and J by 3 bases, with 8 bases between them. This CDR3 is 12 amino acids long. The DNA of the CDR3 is TGTGCCAGCAGGGAGGGGTACACTGAAGCTTTCTTT. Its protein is CASREGYTEAFF.

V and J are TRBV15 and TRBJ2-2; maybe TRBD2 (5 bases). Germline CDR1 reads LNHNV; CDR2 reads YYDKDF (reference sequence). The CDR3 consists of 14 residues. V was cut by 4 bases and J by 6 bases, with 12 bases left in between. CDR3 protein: CATSMDWGSGELFF. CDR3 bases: TGTGCCACCAGCATGGACTGGGGATCCGGGGAGCTGTTTTTT. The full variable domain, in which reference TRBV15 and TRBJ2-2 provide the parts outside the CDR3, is DAMVIQNPRYQVTQFGKPVTLSCSQTLNHNVMYWYQQKSSQAPKLLFHYYDKDFNNEADTPDNFQSRRPNTSFCFLDIRSPGLGDTAMYLCATSMDWGSGELFFGEGSRLTVL.

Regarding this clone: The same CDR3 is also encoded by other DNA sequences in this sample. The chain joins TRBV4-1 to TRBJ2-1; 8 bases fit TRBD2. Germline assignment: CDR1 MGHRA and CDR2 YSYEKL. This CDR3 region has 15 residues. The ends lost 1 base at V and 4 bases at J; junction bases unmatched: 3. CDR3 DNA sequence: TGCGCCAGCAGCCAAGCGGGGGGGAGTTACAATGAGCAGTTCTTC. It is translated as CASSQAGGSYNEQFF.

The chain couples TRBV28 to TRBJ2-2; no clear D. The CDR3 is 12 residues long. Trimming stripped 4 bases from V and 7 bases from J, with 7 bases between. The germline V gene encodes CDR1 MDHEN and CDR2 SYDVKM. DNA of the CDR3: TGTGCCAGCAGTTCCCTCTTCGGGGAGCTGTTTTTT. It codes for CASSSLFGELFF.